The clone carrying this TCR beta chain is a singleton in its sample. Its antigen remains unknown. The sample comes from a study of radiotherapy plus CTLA-4 blockade in lung cancer. About the research overall: The study recorded objective responses in roughly 20% of patients and disease control in about 31%.

Assay used: immunoSEQ multiplex PCR; TCRdb lists only in-frame clones, some missing. Here the sample spans 15,000 or so clones, roughly 72% being singletons. Germline loops: CDR1 MNHEY, CDR2 SMNVEV (reference sequence). V lost 7 bases and J 4 bases, leaving 19 bases between the germline ends. The CDR3 spans 15 residues. Study-wide results and limits: Radiotherapy plus ipilimumab was followed by expansion in blood of tumor-derived TCR clones. Dynamics of early blood T cell clones, together with interferon-beta, were reportedly the best predictors of response.

The sample in question was peripheral blood, obtained from a patient treated with radiotherapy plus ipilimumab. The chain joins TRBV27 to TRBJ1-2; TRBD1 is a possible D gene (5 bases). The receptor was isolated from a human donor with non-small cell lung cancer whose response to radiotherapy plus ipilimumab could not be evaluated. The CDR3, as DNA: TGTGCCAGCAACTTTAGGGGCTCGGGGGGCTATGGCTACACCTTC. Translated, it gives CASNFRGSGGYGYTF.